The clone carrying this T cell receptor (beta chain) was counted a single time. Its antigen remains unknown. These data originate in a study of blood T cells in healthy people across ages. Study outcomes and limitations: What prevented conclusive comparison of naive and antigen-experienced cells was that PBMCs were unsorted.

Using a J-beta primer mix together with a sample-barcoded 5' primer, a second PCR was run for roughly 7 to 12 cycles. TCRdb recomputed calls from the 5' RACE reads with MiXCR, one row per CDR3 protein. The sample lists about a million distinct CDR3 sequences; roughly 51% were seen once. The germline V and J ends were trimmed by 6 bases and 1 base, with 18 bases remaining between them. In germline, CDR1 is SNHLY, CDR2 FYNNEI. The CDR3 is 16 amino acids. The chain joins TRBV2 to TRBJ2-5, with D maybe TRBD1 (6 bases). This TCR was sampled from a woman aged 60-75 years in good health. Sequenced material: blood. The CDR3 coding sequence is TGTGCCAGCAGCCTGTATCACAGGGATACCCAAGAGACCCAGTACTTC. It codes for CASSLYHRDTQETQYF.